This T cell receptor beta chain comes out of a study of cytomegalovirus exposure and HLA in healthy donors. Both 60 Vbeta primers and 13 Jbeta primers went into the PCR. The protocol was immunoSEQ multiplex PCR, while the TCRdb copy is restricted to in-frame clones and leaves out a portion. The repertoire includes some 190,000 clones, around 80% of them detected once, and around 1.4% sits in the top ten. This CDR3 is 16 amino acids long. Germline CDR1 LNHDA, CDR2 SQIVND (reference sequence). The V end was cut by 6 bases, the J end by 4 bases, with 19 bases between. The sequencing input was PBMCs. This chain uses TRBV19 with TRBJ1-5, with D perhaps matching TRBD1 (6 bases). The sequence was collected from a girl between 10 and 17 years old in good health and CMV-seropositive. As DNA, the CDR3 is TGTGCCAGTAGCCAGACTGGGGGGGGCCCTAATCAGCCCCAGCATTTT. Its translation is CASSQTGGGPNQPQHF.